Listed below are T cell receptor beta chains from one sample, sequenced in a study of regulatory T cells in long-lasting Graves disease. TCRdb fed the multiplex PCR reads into MiXCR, producing one record per CDR3 protein. Of about 470,000 distinct CDR3 sequences in the sample, less than 25% are singletons; the top ten hold approximately 7.8%. The sample was peripheral blood mononuclear cells (PBMCs), taken when the disease was refractory, from a patient treated with antithyroid drugs. These receptors all come from a female donor with Graves disease. Both conserved end residues are part of each CDR3. D genes are given only for firm matches. The size entry is marked missing in some rows and otherwise reads once, few, many or a size class.

CDR3 length | J gene | clone size | V gene | D gene | CDR3 protein | CDR3 DNA
14 | TRBJ1-5 | few | TRBV5-1 | . | CARTGSRLDQPQHF | TGCGCCAGAACCGGTTCTCGCTTAGATCAGCCCCAGCATTTT
13 | TRBJ2-7 | few | TRBV7-9 | . | CASSLENQWEQYF | TGTGCCAGCAGCTTAGAAAACCAATGGGAGCAGTACTTC
16 | TRBJ2-5 | many | TRBV5-8 | . | CASSQGFVDLGETQYF | TGTGCCAGCAGCCAGGGGTTCGTAGACCTGGGGGAGACCCAGTACTTC
14 | TRBJ2-5 | many | TRBV7-8 | TRBD2 | CASSYSTSAETQYF | TGTGCCAGCAGCTATTCCACTAGCGCAGAGACCCAGTACTTC
17 | TRBJ2-6 | . | TRBV19 | TRBD1 | CASSKGQAVSGANVPTF | TGTGCCAGTAGCAAGGGACAGGCGGTTTCTGGGGCCAACGTCCCGACTTTC
11 | TRBJ2-7 | many | TRBV28 | TRBD1 | CASSTQGEQYF | TGTGCCAGCAGTACACAGGGGGAGCAGTACTTC
18 | TRBJ1-2 | many | TRBV29-1 | TRBD1 | CSVGGEQGRPSWNYGYTF | TGCAGCGTAGGTGGGGAACAGGGGAGACCCTCGTGGAACTATGGCTACACCTTC
14 | TRBJ1-2 | . | TRBV29-1 | . | CSSRGGRGLRGYTF | TGCAGCTCGCGGGGGGGCAGGGGTTTACGTGGCTACACCTTC
14 | TRBJ1-2 | . | TRBV7-2 | TRBD1 | CASSQGGQIDGYTF | TGTGCCAGCAGCCAGGGGGGACAGATCGATGGCTACACCTTC
15 | TRBJ2-5 | many | TRBV20-1 | TRBD2 | CSARVELAGVETQYF | TGCAGTGCTAGAGTTGAATTAGCGGGAGTTGAGACCCAGTACTTC
16 | TRBJ2-7 | . | TRBV10-3 | TRBD2 | CAISGPLSGSLDEQYF | TGTGCCATCAGTGGGCCTCTTAGCGGGAGCCTCGACGAGCAGTACTTC
16 | TRBJ1-6 | many | TRBV7-9 | . | CASSLVGGFANSPLHF | TGTGCCAGCAGCTTAGTTGGGGGATTCGCTAATTCACCCCTCCACTTT
15 | TRBJ2-2 | many | TRBV2 | TRBD2 | CASSRTSGSAGELFF | TGTGCCAGCAGTCGGACTAGCGGGAGCGCCGGGGAGCTGTTTTTT
14 | TRBJ2-6 | many | TRBV12-3/TRBV12-4 | . | CASRPGAGANVLTF | TGTGCCAGCAGGCCAGGAGCCGGGGCCAACGTCCTGACTTTC
14 | TRBJ2-7 | few | TRBV27 | . | CASSPGSGGYEQYF | TGTGCCAGCAGTCCGGGATCCGGGGGCTACGAGCAGTACTTC
15 | TRBJ1-5 | . | TRBV19 | . | CASTPSPGSREPRHF | TGTGCCAGTACTCCCTCGCCGGGATCGAGAGAGCCCCGGCATTTT
16 | TRBJ1-4 | few | TRBV6-1 | . | CASSPGTPILNEKLFF | TGTGCCAGCAGCCCCGGGACGCCGATACTGAATGAAAAACTGTTTTTT
14 | TRBJ2-7 | . | TRBV6-2/TRBV6-3 | . | CASSWTADSYEQYF | TGTGCCAGCAGTTGGACCGCGGACTCCTACGAGCAGTACTTC
14 | TRBJ1-3 | few | TRBV7-9 | . | CASSFPGDGNTIYF | TGTGCCAGCAGCTTTCCAGGGGATGGAAACACCATATATTTT
14 | TRBJ2-2 | few | TRBV19 | . | CASSIGRDTGELFF | TGTGCCAGTAGTATAGGCAGGGACACCGGGGAGCTGTTTTTT
15 | TRBJ2-7 | few | TRBV18 | . | CASSRGFSQSYEQYF | TGTGCCAGCTCTCGGGGCTTTTCCCAGTCCTACGAGCAGTACTTC
16 | TRBJ2-7 | many | TRBV6-5 | . | CASSYSLGWVGAEQYF | TGTGCCAGCAGTTACTCGTTAGGGTGGGTAGGGGCCGAGCAGTACTTC
11 | TRBJ2-7 | . | TRBV7-9 | . | CASSLVTELHF | TGTGCCAGCAGCTTAGTGACAGAATTACACTTC
12 | TRBJ1-2 | . | TRBV5-6 | . | CASSLQGAGYTF | TGTGCCAGCAGCCTCCAGGGCGCCGGCTACACCTTC
17 | TRBJ1-2 | few | TRBV6-5 | TRBD1 | CASSYSMGQGINYGYTF | TGTGCCAGCAGTTACTCGATGGGACAGGGTATTAACTATGGCTACACCTTC
14 | TRBJ2-7 | few | TRBV20-1 | TRBD1 | CSAEVFDRVYEQYF | TGCAGTGCTGAGGTTTTTGACAGGGTATACGAGCAGTACTTC
15 | TRBJ2-7 | many | TRBV28 | TRBD1 | CASSFAGQDAYEQYF | TGTGCCAGCAGTTTCGCCGGACAGGACGCCTACGAGCAGTACTTC
14 | TRBJ2-5 | . | TRBV15 | TRBD1 | CATSRTGVQETQYF | TGTGCCACCAGCAGGACAGGGGTCCAAGAGACCCAGTACTTC
13 | TRBJ1-1 | few | TRBV28 | TRBD1 | CASSFGQGMKAFF | TGTGCCAGCAGTTTTGGACAGGGGATGAAAGCTTTCTTT
15 | TRBJ2-7 | . | TRBV5-1 | TRBD1 | CASSLDRDRGYEQYF | TGCGCCAGCAGCTTGGACCGGGACAGGGGATACGAGCAGTACTTC
14 | TRBJ1-5 | . | TRBV6-1 | . | CASRDGIGNQPQHF | TGTGCCAGCCGCGACGGGATCGGCAATCAGCCCCAGCATTTT
19 | TRBJ2-2 | . | TRBV7-3 | TRBD2 | CASSLTGISGRSVTGELFF | TGTGCCAGCAGCTTAACGGGAATTAGCGGGAGGTCAGTCACCGGGGAGCTGTTTTTT
17 | TRBJ1-4 | . | TRBV18 | . | CASSPLAGEAVWEKLFF | TGTGCCAGCTCACCATTGGCAGGGGAGGCAGTTTGGGAAAAACTGTTTTTT
15 | TRBJ2-7 | . | TRBV12-3/TRBV12-4 | . | CASSFLGERSYEQYF | TGTGCCAGCAGTTTCTTGGGGGAGCGCTCCTACGAGCAGTACTTC
15 | TRBJ2-2 | many | TRBV27 | TRBD1 | CASSLGQGFTGELFF | TGTGCCAGCAGTTTGGGACAGGGTTTCACCGGGGAGCTGTTTTTT
12 | TRBJ2-7 | many | TRBV20-1 | TRBD1 | CSASPTGLEQYF | TGCAGTGCTAGCCCGACAGGGCTCGAGCAGTACTTC
17 | TRBJ2-2 | . | TRBV9 | TRBD2 | CASSVEELAGTTGELFF | TGTGCCAGCAGCGTAGAAGAACTAGCGGGTACCACCGGGGAGCTGTTTTTT
14 | TRBJ1-6 | . | TRBV20-1 | . | CSARDFSSGSPLHF | TGCAGTGCTAGAGATTTCTCTTCGGGTTCACCCCTCCACTTT
13 | TRBJ1-1 | many | TRBV6-1 | . | CASRWSRDTEAFF | TGTGCCAGCAGGTGGTCCAGGGACACTGAAGCTTTCTTT
14 | TRBJ2-6 | . | TRBV20-1 | . | CSARDRTGANVLTF | TGCAGTGCTAGAGATAGAACTGGGGCCAACGTCCTGACTTTC
12 | TRBJ1-1 | . | TRBV29-1 | . | CSVLGSKIEAFF | TGCAGCGTGTTGGGGTCGAAGATTGAAGCTTTCTTT
14 | TRBJ2-2 | many | TRBV12-3/TRBV12-4 | . | CASSLAGGTGELFF | TGTGCCAGCAGTTTAGCAGGCGGCACCGGGGAGCTGTTTTTT
12 | TRBJ2-7 | few | TRBV28 | . | CASSFGPGEQYF | TGTGCCAGCAGTTTCGGCCCGGGGGAGCAGTACTTC
17 | TRBJ1-2 | many | TRBV19 | . | CASSPEGTWSQDYGYTF | TGTGCCAGTAGCCCCGAGGGGACGTGGAGTCAGGACTATGGCTACACCTTC
14 | TRBJ2-5 | . | TRBV14 | TRBD2 | CASSLNGRLETQYF | TGTGCCAGCAGCCTTAACGGGAGGCTGGAGACCCAGTACTTC
15 | TRBJ2-7 | . | TRBV20-1 | . | CSARDPLGKVYEQYF | TGCAGTGCTAGAGATCCCCTGGGTAAGGTCTACGAGCAGTACTTC
11 | TRBJ1-1 | . | TRBV27 | TRBD1 | CASKRQGEAFF | TGTGCCAGCAAAAGACAGGGGGAAGCTTTCTTT
17 | TRBJ1-4 | many | TRBV27 | TRBD1 | CASSLIWRTGGNEKLFF | TGTGCCAGCAGTTTAATTTGGCGGACAGGAGGAAATGAAAAACTGTTTTTT
14 | TRBJ2-7 | . | TRBV20-1 | . | CSARDLDSSYEQYF | TGCAGTGCTAGAGACCTAGACAGCTCCTACGAGCAGTACTTC
16 | TRBJ2-3 | . | TRBV7-2 | . | CASSLALADSTDTQYF | TGTGCCAGCAGCTTAGCGCTGGCGGATAGCACAGATACGCAGTATTTT
17 | TRBJ2-2 | many | TRBV5-4 | . | CASSSEGSKRGAGELFF | TGTGCCAGCAGCTCGGAAGGGAGCAAGAGGGGGGCCGGGGAGCTGTTTTTT
15 | TRBJ2-5 | . | TRBV19 | TRBD1 | CASSITGGFLGTQYF | TGTGCCAGTAGTATAACAGGGGGCTTCCTTGGGACCCAGTACTTC
14 | TRBJ1-4 | many | TRBV5-1 | TRBD1 | CASSRGRRDEKLFF | TGCGCCAGCAGCAGGGGGCGTAGGGATGAAAAACTGTTTTTT
16 | TRBJ2-7 | . | TRBV5-1 | . | CASSLANKLASYEQYF | TGCGCCAGCAGCTTGGCCAACAAGCTAGCCTCCTACGAGCAGTACTTC
15 | TRBJ2-5 | few | TRBV5-1 | TRBD1 | CASSWTGTAQETQYF | TGCGCCAGCAGCTGGACGGGGACAGCGCAAGAGACCCAGTACTTC